These T cell receptor beta chains were read from a single sample in a study of blood T cell repertoires in COVID-19. TCRdb's copy holds only in-frame clones and misses some; the assay was immunoSEQ multiplex PCR. The sample holds roughly 3,000 clones, 85% to 90% seen once. The sequenced sample consisted of peripheral blood. The origin of the receptors is a human donor with active COVID-19. The donor label of this sample is uncertain. CDR3s include the opening cysteine and the closing phenylalanine or tryptophan. The D gene is left open where the match is weak. Clone size is given for some rows only: seen once, a few or many times, or a class if the clone is expanded.

J gene: TRBJ2-2
clone size: few
D gene: NA
V gene: TRBV6-1
CDR3 DNA: TGTGCCAGCAGTGAAGGGGGAGAAACCGGGGAGCTGTTTTTT
CDR3 protein: CASSEGGETGELFF

J gene: TRBJ1-1
clone size: NA
D gene: NA
V gene: TRBV30
CDR3 DNA: TGTGCCTGGACCAGGGGTACCATTGGTGCAAACACTGAAGCTTTCTTT
CDR3 protein: CAWTRGTIGANTEAFF

J gene: TRBJ2-3
clone size: NA
D gene: NA
V gene: TRBV7-2
CDR3 DNA: TGTGCCAGCAGCTTAGTGGGGAGGTCAGATACGCAGTATTTT
CDR3 protein: CASSLVGRSDTQYF

J gene: TRBJ2-2
clone size: NA
D gene: NA
V gene: TRBV18
CDR3 DNA: TGTGCCAGCTCACCGTCAGGATCCCCAACGACCGGGGAGCTGTTTTTT
CDR3 protein: CASSPSGSPTTGELFF

J gene: TRBJ1-1
clone size: NA
D gene: TRBD1
V gene: TRBV11-2
CDR3 DNA: TGTGCCAGCAGCTTAGGAGCAGGGGGAAGTGAAGCTTTCTTT
CDR3 protein: CASSLGAGGSEAFF

J gene: TRBJ2-3
clone size: NA
D gene: TRBD1
V gene: TRBV5-8
CDR3 DNA: TGTGCCAGCAGCTGGGAATGGGACAGGGGCACAGATACGCAGTATTTT
CDR3 protein: CASSWEWDRGTDTQYF

J gene: TRBJ1-4
clone size: NA
D gene: NA
V gene: TRBV27
CDR3 DNA: TGTGCCAGCAGTGAGGCGGGACCAACGTGGGAAAAACTGTTTTTT
CDR3 protein: CASSEAGPTWEKLFF

J gene: TRBJ1-5
clone size: NA
D gene: NA
V gene: TRBV30
CDR3 DNA: TGTGCCTGGAGTCCCAGGGGCAATCAGCCCCAGCATTTT
CDR3 protein: CAWSPRGNQPQHF

J gene: TRBJ1-3
clone size: NA
D gene: NA
V gene: TRBV29-1
CDR3 DNA: TGCAGCGTTGGGGCAGTGTCTGGAAACACCATATATTTT
CDR3 protein: CSVGAVSGNTIYF

J gene: TRBJ2-1
clone size: NA
D gene: NA
V gene: TRBV16
CDR3 DNA: TGTGCCAGCAGCCAATCGGGTTACAGGGTTACTGAGCAGTTCTTC
CDR3 protein: CASSQSGYRVTEQFF

J gene: TRBJ1-5
clone size: NA
D gene: TRBD1
V gene: TRBV19
CDR3 DNA: TGTGCCAGTAGTTTTGGACAGGGAGGTTATCAGCCCCAGCATTTT
CDR3 protein: CASSFGQGGYQPQHF

J gene: TRBJ2-1
clone size: NA
D gene: TRBD2
V gene: TRBV19
CDR3 DNA: TGTGCCAGTAATAGGCGGACTAGCGGGAGTAATGAGCAGTTCTTC
CDR3 protein: CASNRRTSGSNEQFF

J gene: TRBJ1-4
clone size: NA
D gene: NA
V gene: TRBV28
CDR3 DNA: TGTGCCAGCAGTTTATTAGTTACAACTAATGAAAAACTGTTTTTT
CDR3 protein: CASSLLVTTNEKLFF

J gene: TRBJ2-3
clone size: NA
D gene: TRBD1
V gene: TRBV7-9
CDR3 DNA: TGTGCCAGCAGCTTAGCCCGGGACAGGGGTTACACAGATACGCAGTATTTT
CDR3 protein: CASSLARDRGYTDTQYF

J gene: TRBJ2-2
clone size: NA
D gene: TRBD2
V gene: TRBV15
CDR3 DNA: TGTGCCACCTGCCCTAGCGGAGGGAACACCGGGGAGCTGTTTTTT
CDR3 protein: CATCPSGGNTGELFF

J gene: TRBJ1-6
clone size: NA
D gene: TRBD1
V gene: TRBV5-6
CDR3 DNA: TGTGCCAGCAGAGAGCAGGGGGCCGGTAATTCACCCCTCCACTTT
CDR3 protein: CASREQGAGNSPLHF

J gene: TRBJ2-1
clone size: NA
D gene: TRBD1
V gene: TRBV5-8
CDR3 DNA: TGTGCCAGCAGCTTGCCCCCGACAGGGGGCAGGAGGGAGCAGTTCTTC
CDR3 protein: CASSLPPTGGRREQFF

J gene: TRBJ1-5
clone size: NA
D gene: TRBD1
V gene: TRBV3-1/TRBV3-2
CDR3 DNA: TGTGCCAGCAGCCAAACAGGGGCCGGGCAGCCCCAGCATTTT
CDR3 protein: CASSQTGAGQPQHF

J gene: TRBJ2-2
clone size: NA
D gene: TRBD2
V gene: TRBV5-1
CDR3 DNA: TGCGCCAGCAGCCTGCGGGGGGCGAACACCGGGGAGCTGTTTTTT
CDR3 protein: CASSLRGANTGELFF

J gene: TRBJ2-1
clone size: NA
D gene: TRBD1
V gene: TRBV6-5
CDR3 DNA: TGTGCCAGCAGGCGTACAGGGGCTGAGCAGTTCTTC
CDR3 protein: CASRRTGAEQFF

J gene: TRBJ2-7
clone size: NA
D gene: NA
V gene: TRBV11-2
CDR3 DNA: TGTGCCAGCAGCACTACCTACGAGCAGTACTTC
CDR3 protein: CASSTTYEQYF

J gene: TRBJ2-3
clone size: NA
D gene: TRBD2
V gene: TRBV19
CDR3 DNA: TGTGCCAGTAGTTACCTCCGGGGGGGCACAGATACGCAGTATTTT
CDR3 protein: CASSYLRGGTDTQYF

J gene: TRBJ1-1
clone size: NA
D gene: TRBD1
V gene: TRBV11-2
CDR3 DNA: TGTGCCAGCAGCCCAAGAGGTCCTACAGGGGCCCTTACTTTCTTT
CDR3 protein: CASSPRGPTGALTFF

J gene: TRBJ1-1
clone size: NA
D gene: NA
V gene: TRBV15
CDR3 DNA: TGTGCCACCAGCGCAGACTACACTGAAGCTTTCTTT
CDR3 protein: CATSADYTEAFF

J gene: TRBJ2-5
clone size: NA
D gene: TRBD1
V gene: TRBV5-1
CDR3 DNA: TGCGCCAGCAGCGCCTACAGGGGGCTGCGGGAGACCCAGTACTTC
CDR3 protein: CASSAYRGLRETQYF

J gene: TRBJ1-4
clone size: NA
D gene: TRBD1
V gene: TRBV27
CDR3 DNA: TGTGCCAGTAACAGGGGAATAGGAGAAAAACTGTTTTTT
CDR3 protein: CASNRGIGEKLFF

J gene: TRBJ2-2
clone size: NA
D gene: NA
V gene: TRBV7-3
CDR3 DNA: TGTGCCAGCAGCTTAAGTCCAGGAGGCGCCGGGGAGCTGTTTTTT
CDR3 protein: CASSLSPGGAGELFF

J gene: TRBJ2-5
clone size: NA
D gene: NA
V gene: TRBV4-1
CDR3 DNA: TGCGCCAGCAGCCAAGGGCGCGGTATGCTCCAAGAGACCCAGTACTTC
CDR3 protein: CASSQGRGMLQETQYF